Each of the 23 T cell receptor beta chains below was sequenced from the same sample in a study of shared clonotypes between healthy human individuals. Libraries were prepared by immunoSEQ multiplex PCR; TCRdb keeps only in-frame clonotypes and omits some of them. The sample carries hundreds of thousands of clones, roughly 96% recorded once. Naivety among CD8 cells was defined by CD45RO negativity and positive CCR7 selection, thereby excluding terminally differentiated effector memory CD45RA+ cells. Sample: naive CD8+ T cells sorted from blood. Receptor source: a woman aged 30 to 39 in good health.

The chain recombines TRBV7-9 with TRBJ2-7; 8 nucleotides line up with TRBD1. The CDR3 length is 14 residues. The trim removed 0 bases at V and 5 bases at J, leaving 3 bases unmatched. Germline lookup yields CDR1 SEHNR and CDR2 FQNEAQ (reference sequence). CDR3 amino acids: CASSLAQGADEQYF. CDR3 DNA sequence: TGTGCCAGCAGCTTAGCCCAGGGGGCCGACGAGCAGTACTTC. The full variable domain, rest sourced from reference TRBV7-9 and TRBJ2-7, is DTGVSQNPRHKITKRGQNVTFRCDPISEHNRLYWYRQTLGQGPEFLTYFQNEAQLEKSRLLSDRFSAERPKGSFSTLEIQRTEQGDSAMYLCASSLAQGADEQYFGPGTRLTVT.

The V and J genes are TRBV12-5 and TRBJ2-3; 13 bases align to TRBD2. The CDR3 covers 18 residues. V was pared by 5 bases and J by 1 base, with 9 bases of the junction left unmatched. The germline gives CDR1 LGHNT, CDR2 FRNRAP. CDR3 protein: CASGPGTSGIVRTDTQYF. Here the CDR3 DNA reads TGTGCTAGTGGTCCCGGGACTAGCGGGATAGTTCGCACAGATACGCAGTATTTT.

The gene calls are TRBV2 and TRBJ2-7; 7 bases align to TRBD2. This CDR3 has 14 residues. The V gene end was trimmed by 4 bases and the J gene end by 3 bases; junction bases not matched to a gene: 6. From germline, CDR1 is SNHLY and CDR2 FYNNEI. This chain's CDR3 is CASSGAGVVYEQYF. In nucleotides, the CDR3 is TGTGCCAGCAGTGGGGCGGGGGTCGTCTACGAGCAGTACTTC.

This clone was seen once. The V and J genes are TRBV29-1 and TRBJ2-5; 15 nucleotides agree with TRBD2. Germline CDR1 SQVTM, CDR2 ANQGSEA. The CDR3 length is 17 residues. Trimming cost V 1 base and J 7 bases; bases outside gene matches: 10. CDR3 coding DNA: TGCAGCGTTGAAGGTTTTACTAGGACTAGCGGGAGGGGGACCCAGTACTTC. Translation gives CSVEGFTRTSGRGTQYF. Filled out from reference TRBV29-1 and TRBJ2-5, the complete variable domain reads SAVISQKPSRDICQRGTSLTIQCQVDSQVTMMFWYRQQPGQSLTLIATANQGSEATYESGFVIDKFPISRPNLTFSTLTVSNMSPEDSSIYLCSVEGFTRTSGRGTQYFGPGTRLLVL.

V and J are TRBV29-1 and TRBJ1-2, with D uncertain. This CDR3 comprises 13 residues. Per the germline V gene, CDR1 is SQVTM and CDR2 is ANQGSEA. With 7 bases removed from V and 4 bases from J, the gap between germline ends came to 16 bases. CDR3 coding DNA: TGCAGCGCCTCCGCGGCCGAACCCTATGGCTACACCTTC. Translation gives CSASAAEPYGYTF.

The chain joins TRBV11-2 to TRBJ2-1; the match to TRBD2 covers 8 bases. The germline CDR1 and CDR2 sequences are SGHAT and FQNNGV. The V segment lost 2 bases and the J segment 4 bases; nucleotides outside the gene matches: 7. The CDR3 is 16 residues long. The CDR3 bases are TGTGCCAGCAGCTTACACGCCAGCGGGAGTTACAATGAGCAGTTCTTC. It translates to CASSLHASGSYNEQFF.

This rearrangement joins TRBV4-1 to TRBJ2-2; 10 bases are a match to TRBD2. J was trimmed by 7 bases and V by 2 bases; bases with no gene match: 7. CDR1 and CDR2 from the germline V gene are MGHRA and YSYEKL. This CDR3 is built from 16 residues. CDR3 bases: TGCGCCAGCAGCCAAACCCCCAGCGGGAGGGGCGGGGAGCTGTTTTTT. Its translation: CASSQTPSGRGGELFF.

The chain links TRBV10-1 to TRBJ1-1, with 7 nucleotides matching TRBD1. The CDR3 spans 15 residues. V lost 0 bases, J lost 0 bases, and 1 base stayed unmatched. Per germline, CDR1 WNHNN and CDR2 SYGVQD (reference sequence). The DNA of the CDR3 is TGCGCCAGCAGTGAGTCCGGGACAGTGAACACTGAAGCTTTCTTT. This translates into CASSESGTVNTEAFF.

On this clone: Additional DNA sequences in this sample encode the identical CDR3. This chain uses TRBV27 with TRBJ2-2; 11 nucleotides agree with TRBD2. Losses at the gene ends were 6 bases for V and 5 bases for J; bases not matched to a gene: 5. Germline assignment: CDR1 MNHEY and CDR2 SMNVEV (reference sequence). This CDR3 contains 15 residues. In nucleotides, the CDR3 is TGTGCCAGCAGCCCAGGGACTAGCGGTACCGGGGAGCTGTTTTTT. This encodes CASSPGTSGTGELFF.

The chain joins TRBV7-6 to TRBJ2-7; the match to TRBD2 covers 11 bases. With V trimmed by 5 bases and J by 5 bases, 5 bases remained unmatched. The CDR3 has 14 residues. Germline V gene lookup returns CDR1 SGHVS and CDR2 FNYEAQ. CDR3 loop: CASSKTSGIDEQYF. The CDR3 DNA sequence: TGTGCCAGCAGCAAGACTAGCGGGATCGACGAGCAGTACTTC.

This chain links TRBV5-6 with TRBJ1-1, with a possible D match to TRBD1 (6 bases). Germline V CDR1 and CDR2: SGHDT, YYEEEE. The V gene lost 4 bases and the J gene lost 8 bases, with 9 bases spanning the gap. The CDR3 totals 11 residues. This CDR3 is CASSQDREAFF. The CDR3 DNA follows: TGTGCCAGCAGCCAAGACAGGGAAGCTTTCTTT.

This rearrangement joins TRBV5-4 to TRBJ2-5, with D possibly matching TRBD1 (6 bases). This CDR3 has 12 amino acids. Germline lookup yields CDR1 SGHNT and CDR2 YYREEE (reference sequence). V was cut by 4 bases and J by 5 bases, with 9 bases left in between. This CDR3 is CASSAGEETQYF. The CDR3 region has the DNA TGTGCCAGCAGCGCAGGGGAGGAGACCCAGTACTTC.

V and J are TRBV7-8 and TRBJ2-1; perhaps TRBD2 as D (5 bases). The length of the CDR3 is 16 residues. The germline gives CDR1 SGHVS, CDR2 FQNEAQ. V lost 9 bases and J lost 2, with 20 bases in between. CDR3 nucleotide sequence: TGTGCCAGTATAGGGAGAGTGGCTAAAACCTACAATGAGCAGTTCTTC. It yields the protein CASIGRVAKTYNEQFF. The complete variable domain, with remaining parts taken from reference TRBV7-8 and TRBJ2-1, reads GAGVSQSPRYKVAKRGQDVALRCDPISGHVSLFWYQQALGQGPEFLTYFQNEAQLDKSGLPSDRFFAERPEGSVSTLKIQRTQQEDSAVYLCASIGRVAKTYNEQFFGPGTRLTVL.

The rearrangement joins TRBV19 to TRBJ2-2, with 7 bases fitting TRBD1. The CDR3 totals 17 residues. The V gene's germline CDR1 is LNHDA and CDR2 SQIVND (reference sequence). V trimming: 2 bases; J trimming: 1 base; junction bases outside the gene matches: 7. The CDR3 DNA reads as TGTGCCAGTAGTATACCCCTCGACAGGGAGAACACCGGGGAGCTGTTTTTT. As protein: CASSIPLDRENTGELFF.

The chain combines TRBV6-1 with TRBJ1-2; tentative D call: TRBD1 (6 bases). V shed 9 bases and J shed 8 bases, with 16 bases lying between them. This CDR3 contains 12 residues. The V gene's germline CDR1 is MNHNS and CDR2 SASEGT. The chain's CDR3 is CARDRRPRGYTF. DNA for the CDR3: TGTGCCAGAGACAGGAGGCCCCGAGGCTACACCTTC.

The DNA of the CDR3 is TGTGCCAGCAGCCAAGAAGAGGGGTCGATCACTGAAGCTTTCTTT. This translates into CASSQEEGSITEAFF. The rearrangement uses TRBV4-2 and TRBJ1-1; D is perhaps TRBD1 (5 bases). V lost 0 bases and J lost 4, with 12 bases in between. CDR3 length: 15 residues. The germline gives CDR1 LGHNA, CDR2 YNFKEQ.

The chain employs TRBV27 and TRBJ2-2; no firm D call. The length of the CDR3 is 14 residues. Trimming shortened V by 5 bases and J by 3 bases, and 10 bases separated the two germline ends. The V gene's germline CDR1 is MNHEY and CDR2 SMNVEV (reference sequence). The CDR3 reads CASSDDLHTGELFF. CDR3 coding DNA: TGTGCCAGCAGTGACGACCTTCACACCGGGGAGCTGTTTTTT.

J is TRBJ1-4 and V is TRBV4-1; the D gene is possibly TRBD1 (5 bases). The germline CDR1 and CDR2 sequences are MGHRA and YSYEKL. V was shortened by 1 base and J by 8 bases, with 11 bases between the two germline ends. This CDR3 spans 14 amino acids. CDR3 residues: CASSQGQGWEKLFF. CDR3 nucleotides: TGCGCCAGCAGCCAAGGTCAGGGTTGGGAAAAACTGTTTTTT.

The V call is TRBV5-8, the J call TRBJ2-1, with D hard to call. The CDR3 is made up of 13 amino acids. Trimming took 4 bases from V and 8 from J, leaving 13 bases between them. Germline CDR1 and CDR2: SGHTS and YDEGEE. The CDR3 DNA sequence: TGTGCCAGCAGCAAACGACTCGTTGATGAGCAGTTCTTC. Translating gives CASSKRLVDEQFF.

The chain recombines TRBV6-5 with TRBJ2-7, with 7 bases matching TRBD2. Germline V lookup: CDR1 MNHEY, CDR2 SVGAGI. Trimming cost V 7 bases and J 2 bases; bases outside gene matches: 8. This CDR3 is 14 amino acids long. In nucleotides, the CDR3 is TGTGCCAGCAAGGCCGGGAGCGGGACCTACGAGCAGTACTTC. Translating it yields CASKAGSGTYEQYF.

CDR3 region: CASSYLQNTEAFF. The DNA of the CDR3 is TGTGCCAGCAGTTACTTGCAGAACACTGAAGCTTTCTTT. V and J are TRBV6-5 and TRBJ1-1, with D hard to call. CDR1 and CDR2 (germline): MNHEY, SVGAGI. The V end lost 1 base, the J end lost 1 base, and 4 bases lay between the germline ends. The CDR3 contains 13 residues.

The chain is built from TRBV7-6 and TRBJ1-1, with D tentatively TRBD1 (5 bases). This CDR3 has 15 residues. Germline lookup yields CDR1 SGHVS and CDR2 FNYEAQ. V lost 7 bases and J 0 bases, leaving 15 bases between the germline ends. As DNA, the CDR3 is TGTGCCAGCATGACAACGGGGCTGTTGAACACTGAAGCTTTCTTT. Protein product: CASMTTGLLNTEAFF.

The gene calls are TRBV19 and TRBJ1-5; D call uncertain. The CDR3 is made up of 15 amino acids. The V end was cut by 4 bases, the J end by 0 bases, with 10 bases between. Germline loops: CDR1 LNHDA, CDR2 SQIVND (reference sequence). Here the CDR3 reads CASSTDRDSNQPQHF. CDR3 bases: TGTGCCAGTAGTACCGACCGGGATAGCAATCAGCCCCAGCATTTT. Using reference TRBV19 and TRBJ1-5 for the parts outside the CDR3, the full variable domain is DGGITQSPKYLFRKEGQNVTLSCEQNLNHDAMYWYRQDPGQGLRLIYYSQIVNDFQKGDIAEGYSVSREKKESFPLTVTSAQKNPTAFYLCASSTDRDSNQPQHFGDGTRLSIL.